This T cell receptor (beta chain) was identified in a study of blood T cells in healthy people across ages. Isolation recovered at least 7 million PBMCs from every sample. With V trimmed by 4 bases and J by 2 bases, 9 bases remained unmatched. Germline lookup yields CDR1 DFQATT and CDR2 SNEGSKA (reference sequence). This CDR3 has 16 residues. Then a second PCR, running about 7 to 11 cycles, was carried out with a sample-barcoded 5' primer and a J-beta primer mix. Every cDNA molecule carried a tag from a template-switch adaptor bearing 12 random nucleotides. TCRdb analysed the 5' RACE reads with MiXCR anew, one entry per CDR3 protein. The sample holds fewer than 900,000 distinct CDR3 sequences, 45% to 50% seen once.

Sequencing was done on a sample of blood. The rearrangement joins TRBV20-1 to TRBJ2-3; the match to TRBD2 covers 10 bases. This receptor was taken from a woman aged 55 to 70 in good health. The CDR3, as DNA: TGCAGTGCTACTCGCGGACTAGCGGAGCTCACAGATACGCAGTATTTT. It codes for CSATRGLAELTDTQYF.